Listed below are T cell receptor beta chains from one sample, sequenced in a study of cytomegalovirus exposure and HLA in healthy donors. The repertoire was sequenced with immunoSEQ multiplex PCR; TCRdb's copy has only in-frame clones and lacks some. Among 100,000 to 150,000 clones listed, over 75% were seen once. Sequenced sample: PBMCs. These receptors originate from a man aged 18-30 years in good health and CMV-seropositive. Both conserved end residues are part of each CDR3.

cdr3_aa j_call v_call
CASSPLRFGKPSSYNEQFF TRBJ2-1 TRBV7-2
CASSSGQGGYTF TRBJ1-2 TRBV5-1
CASSLEGGPSYNEQFF TRBJ2-1 TRBV5-1
CASIRGTNYGYTF TRBJ1-2 TRBV2
CASTGQGPGKKQYF TRBJ2-7 TRBV28
CASSALGNTEAFF TRBJ1-1 TRBV5-6
CASSFLAGQFFQETQYF TRBJ2-5 TRBV5-6
CASRQYGQMNTEAFF TRBJ1-1 TRBV19
CASSQAGFTAETQYF TRBJ2-5 TRBV4-1
CASSASGGAYETQYF TRBJ2-5 TRBV9
CASSQEFSGFEQFF TRBJ2-1 TRBV4-2
CASSEGTGDSYGYTF TRBJ1-2 TRBV2
CASSQGYTIYF TRBJ1-3 TRBV6-1
CAWSQAGGTRIYNEQFF TRBJ2-1 TRBV30
CASSSKTGALSGNTIYF TRBJ1-3 TRBV18
CASSLGGTGELFF TRBJ2-2 TRBV19
CASSLDAGTDTQYF TRBJ2-3 TRBV7-2
CASRRGLDNIQYF TRBJ2-4 TRBV27
CASSEWDRGTNEQFF TRBJ2-1 TRBV6-1
CASSPRGGPTLEAFF TRBJ1-1 TRBV7-9
CASRETGLNTEAFF TRBJ1-1 TRBV2
CASSPGQGLAQYF TRBJ2-3 TRBV18
CASSSFRDHEQYF TRBJ2-7 TRBV5-6
CASSPGQLETQYF TRBJ2-5 TRBV18
CASSGRDKKGVASTGELFF TRBJ2-2 TRBV5-1
CASREQGIGLFF TRBJ1-4 TRBV2
CASRGTGGNQPQHF TRBJ1-5 TRBV6-1
CASSLNGIIPGKTNYGYTF TRBJ1-2 TRBV7-2